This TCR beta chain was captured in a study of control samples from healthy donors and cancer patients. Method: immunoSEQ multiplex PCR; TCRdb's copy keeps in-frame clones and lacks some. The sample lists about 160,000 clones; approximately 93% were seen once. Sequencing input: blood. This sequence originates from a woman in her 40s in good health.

The CDR3: CASSALGHLTNYGYTF. DNA of the CDR3: TGTGCCAGCAGCGCACTCGGTCACCTGACTAACTATGGCTACACCTTC. The chain links TRBV5-6 to TRBJ1-2; D is ambiguous. From germline, CDR1 is SGHDT and CDR2 YYEEEE. Deletions cut 4 bases from V and 0 bases from J, with 16 bases between. This CDR3 contains 16 residues.